The 21 T cell receptor beta chains presented below share a single source sample, sequenced in a study of CD8+ T cells in alopecia areata. Sequencing relied on a cDNA template that was reverse transcribed from extracted RNA. Clones were sequenced by immunoSEQ multiplex PCR, and TCRdb holds only the in-frame ones, with some missing. This table has 120,000 to 150,000 clones, approximately 87% appearing once. Sequencing was performed on CD8+ T cells sorted from blood, taken at week 0. Receptors originate from a human donor with alopecia areata.

V and J are TRBV27 and TRBJ1-2, with D hard to call. Deletions cut 5 bases from V and 6 bases from J, with 10 bases between. The V gene's germline CDR1 is MNHEY and CDR2 SMNVEV (reference sequence). The CDR3 has 12 residues. CDR3 amino acids: CASSPNNHGYTF. Here the CDR3 DNA reads TGTGCCAGCAGTCCCAACAACCATGGCTACACCTTC.

The chain carries TRBV2 and TRBJ2-7; possible D gene TRBD2, 5 bases. Trimming removed 7 bases at V and 1 base at J, with 5 bases between. The CDR3 is 11 residues long. CDR1 is SNHLY, CDR2 FYNNEI, per germline. The CDR3 spells CASTGSYEQYF. The CDR3 nucleotides are TGTGCCAGCACGGGGTCCTACGAGCAGTACTTC.

The rearrangement links TRBV5-1 to TRBJ2-1, with TRBD2 matching 8 bases. This CDR3 has 16 amino acids. Germline assignment: CDR1 SGHRS and CDR2 YFSETQ. J lost 5 bases, V lost 0 bases, and 7 bases had no gene match. The DNA of the CDR3 is TGCGCCAGCAGCTTGGGAGGTAGCGGGAACCACAATGAGCAGTTCTTC. Amino acids: CASSLGGSGNHNEQFF. The whole variable domain, remainder taken from reference TRBV5-1 and TRBJ2-1, is KAGVTQTPRYLIKTRGQQVTLSCSPISGHRSVSWYQQTPGQGLQFLFEYFSETQRNKGNFPGRFSGRQFSNSRSEMNVSTLELGDSALYLCASSLGGSGNHNEQFFGPGTRLTVL.

This chain connects TRBV29-1 to TRBJ2-1, with TRBD1 matching 11 bases. The CDR3 extends over 14 amino acids. The V segment lost 5 bases and the J segment 4 bases; nucleotides outside the gene matches: 4. Germline V gene sequence: CDR1 SQVTM, CDR2 ANQGSEA. The CDR3 protein is CSVTGTGGYNEQFF. CDR3 bases: TGCAGCGTTACGGGGACAGGGGGTTACAATGAGCAGTTCTTC.

The V and J genes are TRBV14 and TRBJ1-3; no firm D call. V was clipped by 0 bases and J by 0 bases, with 3 bases between them. The germline V gene encodes CDR1 SGHDN and CDR2 FVKESK. This CDR3 is built from 14 residues. DNA for the CDR3: TGTGCCAGCAGCCAAGACATCTCTGGAAACACCATATATTTT. Translating gives CASSQDISGNTIYF.

This chain joins TRBV9 and TRBJ1-2; a weak D match, TRBD1 (6 bases). V lost 3 bases to trimming and J lost 2 bases, with 8 bases between them. The CDR3 spans 13 residues. Germline V gives CDR1 SGDLS, CDR2 YYNGEE. In DNA form, the CDR3 reads TGTGCCAGCAGCGGTACAGGGAACTATGGCTACACCTTC. It codes for CASSGTGNYGYTF.

A note on this clone: This same CDR3 is encoded by further DNA sequences in the sample. The gene calls are TRBV5-6 and TRBJ2-4, with D possibly matching TRBD1 (5 bases). V lost 0 bases and J 3 bases, leaving 7 bases between the germline ends. Germline V lookup: CDR1 SGHDT, CDR2 YYEEEE. The length of the CDR3 is 14 residues. The CDR3 nucleotides read TGTGCCAGCAGCTTGGGGCAGGGCAAAAACATTCAGTACTTC. It encodes CASSLGQGKNIQYF.

DNA for the CDR3: TGTGCCTGGAGTGCAGGGGACGCAGATACGCAGTATTTT. Protein product: CAWSAGDADTQYF. The J gene is TRBJ2-3, the V gene TRBV30; tentative D call: TRBD1 (6 bases). The germline V and J ends were trimmed by 1 base and 4 bases, with 9 bases remaining between them. From germline, CDR1 is GTSNPN and CDR2 SVGIG (reference sequence). This CDR3 comprises 13 residues. Complete variable domain (other parts from reference TRBV30 and TRBJ2-3): SQTIHQWPATLVQPVGSPLSLECTVEGTSNPNLYWYRQAAGRGLQLLFYSVGIGQISSEVPQNLSASRPQDRQFILSSKKLLLSDSGFYLCAWSAGDADTQYFGPGTRLTVL.

The CDR3 region has the DNA TGTGCCATCAGTGAGTCTAGCGGGGGTAGCAATGAGCAGTTCTTC. It is translated as CAISESSGGSNEQFF. V usage is TRBV10-3 and J usage is TRBJ2-1, with TRBD2 identical over 9 bases. The trim removed 0 bases at V and 6 bases at J, leaving 3 bases unmatched. CDR1 and CDR2 (germline): ENHRY, SYGVKD. CDR3 length equals 15 residues.

The chain recombines TRBV14 with TRBJ2-3; possible D gene TRBD2, 6 bases. The CDR3 sequence is 11 residues long. Trimming stripped 4 bases from V and 8 bases from J, with 7 bases between. From germline, CDR1 is SGHDN and CDR2 FVKESK. The CDR3 sequence is CASSPGGTQYF. CDR3 DNA: TGTGCCAGCAGCCCCGGGGGTACGCAGTATTTT.

CDR3 DNA: TGTGCCAGCAGCCCCTGGGGGAGCTCCTACGAGCAGTACTTC. This sequence encodes CASSPWGSSYEQYF. The chain is built from TRBV14 and TRBJ2-7; D could derive from TRBD1 or TRBD2 (5 bases each). There are 14 residues in the CDR3. Germline V gives CDR1 SGHDN, CDR2 FVKESK. V was trimmed by 4 bases and J by 0 bases, leaving 10 bases between them.

The chain couples TRBV5-1 to TRBJ1-1, with D unclear. CDR1 SGHRS and CDR2 YFSETQ come from the germline V gene. V dropped 4 bases and J dropped 5 bases, with 9 bases sitting between them. The CDR3 runs to 12 residues. The CDR3 sequence is CASSRVGTEAFF. For the CDR3, the DNA is TGCGCCAGCAGCCGAGTAGGAACTGAAGCTTTCTTT. The full variable domain, rest sourced from reference TRBV5-1 and TRBJ1-1, is KAGVTQTPRYLIKTRGQQVTLSCSPISGHRSVSWYQQTPGQGLQFLFEYFSETQRNKGNFPGRFSGRQFSNSRSEMNVSTLELGDSALYLCASSRVGTEAFFGQGTRLTVV.

DNA for the CDR3: TGTGCCAGCAGTTACTCGGCCTACGGCGAGCAGTACTTC. The encoded protein is CASSYSAYGEQYF. The chain carries TRBV6-5 and TRBJ2-7; no clear D. Germline values: CDR1 MNHEY, CDR2 SVGAGI. The V and J ends lost 0 bases and 6 bases respectively, with 9 bases between them. The CDR3 sequence is 13 residues long.

The chain is built from TRBV30 and TRBJ2-7; D remains unclear. V lost 1 base, J lost 7 bases, and 11 bases lay in between. CDR3 size: 12 residues. Germline CDR1 GTSNPN, CDR2 SVGIG (reference sequence). The CDR3 DNA reads TGTGCCTGGAGTGGACCCCAGAGGGAGCAGTACTTC. Translating it yields CAWSGPQREQYF. Full variable domain (remainder filled in from reference TRBV30 and TRBJ2-7): SQTIHQWPATLVQPVGSPLSLECTVEGTSNPNLYWYRQAAGRGLQLLFYSVGIGQISSEVPQNLSASRPQDRQFILSSKKLLLSDSGFYLCAWSGPQREQYFGPGTRLTVT.

This chain uses TRBV27 with TRBJ2-1; 9 nucleotides agree with TRBD2. CDR1 and CDR2 from the germline V gene are MNHEY and SMNVEV (reference sequence). CDR3 length equals 17 residues. J lost 9 bases, V lost 2 bases, and 14 bases had no gene match. DNA for the CDR3: TGTGCCAGCAGTTTACCCAGGGCGGGAGGGCCAGGCTTTGAGCAGTTCTTC. This codes for CASSLPRAGGPGFEQFF.

This clone has only one observation. This rearrangement joins TRBV11-2 to TRBJ1-3, with D uncertain. Per the germline V gene, CDR1 is SGHAT and CDR2 is FQNNGV. Trimming removed 2 bases from V and 0 bases from J, with 8 bases in between. The CDR3 is 15 amino acids. The CDR3 sequence is CASSLQDSSGNTIYF. Written as DNA, the CDR3 is TGTGCCAGCAGCTTACAGGACTCCTCTGGAAACACCATATATTTT. The full variable domain, rest sourced from reference TRBV11-2 and TRBJ1-3, is EAGVAQSPRYKIIEKRQSVAFWCNPISGHATLYWYQQILGQGPKLLIQFQNNGVVDDSQLPKDRFSAERLKGVDSTLKIQPAKLEDSAVYLCASSLQDSSGNTIYFGEGSWLTVV.

The CDR3 here is CSVEDRSLLSTDTQYF. CDR3 coding DNA: TGCAGCGTTGAAGACAGGTCCCTTCTCAGCACAGATACGCAGTATTTT. This chain connects TRBV29-1 to TRBJ2-3; no reliable D call. The germline V gene has CDR1 SQVTM and CDR2 ANQGSEA. There are 16 residues in the CDR3. V was cut by 0 bases and J by 0 bases, with 13 bases left in between.

Turning to this clone: The sample holds other DNA sequences that translate to the same CDR3. The chain has TRBV5-4 and TRBJ1-5, with 7 bases fitting TRBD1. The CDR3 contains 14 residues. Germline V CDR1 and CDR2: SGHNT, YYREEE (reference sequence). J gave up 4 bases and V 2 bases, and 3 bases lay outside the gene matches. Written as DNA, the CDR3 is TGTGCCAGCAGCTTTCAGGGGGGGAATCAGCCCCAGCATTTT. It yields the protein CASSFQGGNQPQHF.

This clone came up once. The chain recombines TRBV30 with TRBJ2-7; the match to TRBD1 covers 7 bases. The V gene end was trimmed by 2 bases and the J gene end by 3 bases; junction bases not matched to a gene: 7. Germline lookup yields CDR1 GTSNPN and CDR2 SVGIG (reference sequence). CDR3 length: 14 residues. The CDR3 protein is CAWSIQGFHYEQYF. DNA for the CDR3: TGTGCCTGGAGTATACAGGGGTTCCACTACGAGCAGTACTTC.

The chain couples TRBV2 to TRBJ2-4; TRBD2 aligns across 7 bases. Looked up from germline, CDR1 is SNHLY and CDR2 is FYNNEI. The CDR3 is made up of 16 amino acids. V dropped 7 bases and J dropped 1; count of bases not matched to a gene: 10. In DNA form, the CDR3 reads TGTGCCAGCAATAACGGGCGGGGGTCTGCCAAAAACATTCAGTACTTC. Protein sequence: CASNNGRGSAKNIQYF.

The gene calls are TRBV4-1 and TRBJ2-7; D is perhaps TRBD2 (6 bases). Looked up from germline, CDR1 is MGHRA and CDR2 is YSYEKL. Trimming removed 1 base from V and 1 base from J, with 11 bases in between. The length of the CDR3 is 15 residues. CDR3 DNA sequence: TGCGCCAGCAGCCAAGTTCTAGGAGGGTCCTACGAGCAGTACTTC. This gives the protein CASSQVLGGSYEQYF.